A selection of T cell receptor beta chains follows, all from one sample in a study of cytomegalovirus exposure and HLA in healthy donors. The assay was immunoSEQ multiplex PCR, and TCRdb's table has in-frame clones only and misses some. The table records about 130,000 clones, just under 90% of them present only once. Sample: PBMCs. The source is a man aged 25 to 40 in good health and CMV-seronegative. Both conserved end residues are part of each CDR3. The D gene is left open where the match is weak. Only part of the rows carry a size: once, few, many, or a class if the clone is expanded.

d_call	v_call	cdr3_length	clone_size	j_call	cdr3_nt	cdr3_aa
.	TRBV4-2	16	.	TRBJ1-2	TGTGCCAGCAGCCAAGACGGAGAACTCCGAAACTATGGCTACACCTTC	CASSQDGELRNYGYTF
TRBD1	TRBV6-5	16	few	TRBJ1-5	TGTGCCAGCAGTTACGCCCCGACAGGGGCCCATCAGCCCCAGCATTTT	CASSYAPTGAHQPQHF
.	TRBV29-1	13	.	TRBJ2-5	TGCAGCGTGACCCGGACAGTGCAAGAGACCCAGTACTTC	CSVTRTVQETQYF
TRBD1	TRBV6-5	14	.	TRBJ1-5	TGTGCCAGCAGTGAGAGGGGGCTAGTTCAGCCCCAGCATTTT	CASSERGLVQPQHF
.	TRBV10-1	14	.	TRBJ1-1	TGCGCCAGCAGTGAGTCCCAGGGAAGGACTGAAGCTTTCTTT	CASSESQGRTEAFF
TRBD1	TRBV29-1	15	.	TRBJ1-4	TGCAGCGTTGGTGGCCCAGGGGGCTATGGGGAAAAACTGTTTTTT	CSVGGPGGYGEKLFF
TRBD1	TRBV29-1	12	.	TRBJ1-6	TGCAGCGCGGGGACAGGGATCTCACCCCTCCACTTT	CSAGTGISPLHF
.	TRBV7-9	13	.	TRBJ2-7	TGTGCCAGCAGCTCCGACACGATCTACGAGCAGTACTTC	CASSSDTIYEQYF
.	TRBV18	17	.	TRBJ2-7	TGTGCCAGCTCACCCCCCGAGGTAGAACCTTACTCCTACGAGCAGTACTTC	CASSPPEVEPYSYEQYF
TRBD2	TRBV10-3	15	.	TRBJ2-7	TGTGCCGCCACAAGCGGGGGCGATCGAGCCTACGAGCAGTACTTC	CAATSGGDRAYEQYF
.	TRBV6-5	16	.	TRBJ2-7	TGTGCCAGCAGTTACTCGATGGCTCCGGGACATAGGGAGCAGTACTTC	CASSYSMAPGHREQYF
TRBD2	TRBV4-1	16	few	TRBJ2-1	TGCGCCAGCAGCCAAGATCGATGGACTAGCGGCAATGAGCAGTTCTTC	CASSQDRWTSGNEQFF
TRBD2	TRBV4-2	17	.	TRBJ2-5	TGTGCCAGCAGCCAAGTCCTAGCGGGGGGGTTGGGAGAGACCCAGTACTTC	CASSQVLAGGLGETQYF
.	TRBV4-2	16	.	TRBJ1-4	TGTGCCAGCAGTGACCCGGTTGAGGCAGGGTCTGAAAAACTGTTTTTT	CASSDPVEAGSEKLFF
TRBD1	TRBV28	14	.	TRBJ1-5	TGTGCCAGCACGGGACAGGGAGAGAATCAGCCCCAGCATTTT	CASTGQGENQPQHF
.	TRBV4-3	13	.	TRBJ1-1	TGCGCCAGCAGCCCTCAGGGGATAACTGAAGCTTTCTTT	CASSPQGITEAFF
TRBD1	TRBV4-2	15	.	TRBJ1-2	TGTGCCAGCAGCCAAGAAGGGACAGGGGCATATGGCTACACCTTC	CASSQEGTGAYGYTF
.	TRBV9	14	.	TRBJ1-1	TGTGCCAGCAGCCCCCCCGAGGTGAACACTGAAGCTTTCTTT	CASSPPEVNTEAFF
TRBD2	TRBV11-2	16	once	TRBJ2-3	TGTGCCAGCAGCTTTAGGACTAGCGGGGGCTTGGATACGCAGTATTTT	CASSFRTSGGLDTQYF
.	TRBV19	13	.	TRBJ2-7	TGTGCCAGTAGTCAGGGGTGGACCTACGAGCAGTACTTC	CASSQGWTYEQYF
.	TRBV19	15	.	TRBJ1-4	TGTGCCAGTAGTATTTATCCGGGGTCTAATGAAAAACTGTTTTTT	CASSIYPGSNEKLFF
.	TRBV28	14	.	TRBJ1-2	TGTGCCAGTTTTCGCCCAGGGGCGAGCTATGGCTACACCTTC	CASFRPGASYGYTF
.	TRBV20-1	10	few	TRBJ1-1	TGCAGGGTGGGCGAGACTGAAGCTTTCTTT	CRVGETEAFF
.	TRBV27	14	.	TRBJ2-7	TGTGCCAGCAGTTCCCCGACGGGCTCCTACGAGCAGTACTTC	CASSSPTGSYEQYF
TRBD1	TRBV7-2	15	.	TRBJ2-1	TGTGCCAGCATCCCATGGGGCAGGGGGCGAAATGAGCAGTTCTTC	CASIPWGRGRNEQFF
TRBD2	TRBV7-9	14	once	TRBJ2-5	TGTGCCAGCAGCACGCGGGAGTTACGAGAGACCCAGTACTTC	CASSTRELRETQYF
.	TRBV7-9	11	.	TRBJ2-7	TGTGCCAGCAGCTTTAGCTACGAGCAGTACTTC	CASSFSYEQYF
.	TRBV7-9	19	once	TRBJ2-6	TGTGCCAGCAGCTCATCATACCGACAGCCGCTCTCTGGGGCCAACGTCCTGACTTTC	CASSSSYRQPLSGANVLTF
.	TRBV5-4	13	.	TRBJ2-1	TGTGCCAGCAGCCTCACAGAAGCTAATGAGCAGTTCTTC	CASSLTEANEQFF
TRBD1	TRBV13	16	.	TRBJ1-1	TGTGCCAGCAGCTCGGTAAGACAGGGATCGAACACTGAAGCTTTCTTT	CASSSVRQGSNTEAFF
TRBD2	TRBV7-6	15	.	TRBJ2-3	TGTGCCAGCAGCCCAGCGGGGGGGGCCACAGATACGCAGTATTTT	CASSPAGGATDTQYF
.	TRBV2	16	once	TRBJ1-1	TGTGCCACCGACCCATCGTTGTGGGCAGGCAACACTGAAGCTTTCTTT	CATDPSLWAGNTEAFF